The clone carrying this T cell receptor beta chain came up a few times. CDR1 is DFQATT, CDR2 SNEGSKA, per germline (reference sequence). Germline trimming cut 6 bases from V and 2 bases from J; bases unmatched to any gene: 17. This CDR3 has 17 amino acids. The data were taken from a study of early T cells in non-severe SARS-CoV-2 infection. TCRdb fed the 5' RACE reads into MiXCR, producing one record per CDR3 protein. Of over 75,000 distinct CDR3 sequences listed, more than 13% were seen once; the top ten hold less than 7%. This sequence was found in an adult who was a healthcare worker with PCR-confirmed SARS-CoV-2 infection or an uninfected control (not recorded which). The J gene is TRBJ2-5, the V gene TRBV20-1; TRBD2 aligns across 8 bases. Sequenced sample: whole blood. The DNA of the CDR3 is TGCAGTGCACAGCCCCACGGGAGGGCAGGGAGACAAGAGACCCAGTACTTC. Protein: CSAQPHGRAGRQETQYF.